Included here is one TCR beta chain sequence, with context. This clonotype was observed many times. This clone's antigen is unknown. Per-base qualities were not stored, and no clone one base away is much larger. V is cut by 5 bases and J by 5 bases, and the space between the germline ends is 15 bases. The CDR3 holds 15 amino acids from the cysteine to the phenylalanine. Left in the record is the CDR3 DNA by itself, 45 bases read in frame from the first base. Sequences MNHEY (CDR1) and SMNVEV (CDR2) are obtained from the germline V gene (reference sequence). This sample stems from a study of T cells in Graves' hyperthyroidism and ophthalmopathy (dated 2019 in TCRdb). For context, the study as a whole: Peripheral blood samples were taken at initial diagnosis, before any treatment was given. To identify distinguishing TCR V-J signatures, a discovery cohort of around 98 patients was used, comprising roughly 45 with Graves' ophthalmopathy and some 60 with stable Graves' hyperthyroidism. An independent validation cohort of under 20 hyperthyroidism patients and about 16 patients who later progressed to ophthalmopathy tested prospective prediction of ophthalmopathy. The 90 to 100 discovery patients were randomly divided into training and test sets at a 7:3 ratio. In over five Graves' hyperthyroidism patients, the study also compared T-cell repertoires from thyroid tissue with T-cell repertoires from blood. After blood sampling, hyperthyroidism patients were treated with methimazole at a starting dose of 30 mg daily, and ophthalmopathy patients were treated with high-dose intravenous methylprednisolone. According to the paper, TCR Vbeta CDR3 sequencing was carried out on over 130 peripheral blood samples, which came from under 50 ophthalmopathy, about 75 hyperthyroidism and approximately 17 progressor patients.

Hyperthyroidism patients were aged 18 to 65 years and newly diagnosed, with disease duration of less than 2 months. Any patient with an uncontrolled infection, another autoimmune disease, pregnancy or lactation was excluded. Diagnoses relied on clinical symptoms, serum thyroxine and TRAb, thyroid ultrasound and orbital computed tomography. For progressor patients, blood was drawn at the first diagnosis of hyperthyroidism, before any ophthalmopathy symptoms had appeared. PBMCs were separated from roughly 10 ml of fresh peripheral blood using Ficoll-Paque density gradient centrifugation. Progressor patients were first diagnosed with Graves' hyperthyroidism and then developed ophthalmopathy during follow-up. Total RNA was extracted using Trizol reagent, and RNA quality was assessed on an Agilent 2100 Bioanalyzer. Summary of the overall study and its limitations: No statistical method was used to fix the sample size in advance, and group allocation was not hidden from the investigators. Most expanded thyroid clonotypes (frequency above 0.001) were also found in blood, which suggests that blood repertoires may mirror thyroid immune responses. A 13 V-J signature model separated ophthalmopathy from stable hyperthyroidism, with around 91% sensitivity and 81% to 83% specificity in cross-validation and 80%/75% in testing. During validation, the model predicted progression to ophthalmopathy a median of roughly 7.1 months ahead of onset, with almost 71% sensitivity and almost 75% specificity.

Amplification of TCR beta CDR3 regions was carried out from RNA transcripts. The first round of RT-PCR for the TCR CDR3 was performed with the HTBI primer set and the Qiagen OneStep RT-PCR kit. Libraries were constructed in a second round of multiplex PCR, after which size selection and purification were performed. Sequencing of the libraries was done on an Illumina HiSeq2000 using paired-end 100 bp reads. In the source study's methods: SOAPnuke was used to process the raw data, throwing out any read that contained adapters or uncalled bases, had a mean Phred below 15, or lacked an exact constant-primer or identifier match. COPE v1.2.5 was used to merge the high-quality paired reads, and each unique nucleotide sequence was defined as a clonotype. MiTCR v1.1 was used to align clonotypes to the IMGT TRBV, TRBD and TRBJ reference segments. Analysis was restricted to V-J combinations with a frequency above 0.0001, which covered approximately 99% of repertoires. A TCS score was defined as the ratio between F50 (clonal expansion) and ExV (chaos), using BLOSUM62-based TCRdist between CDR3 peptides within each V-J. Welch's t-statistics and random forest reduced fewer than 600 V-J features to 10 to 15, which were used in a naive Bayes classifier (R e1071). TCRdb applied fastp at Q25 and MiXCR to the public reads, then kept only in-frame beta chains. Entries are consolidated by CDR3 protein sequence, retaining the most common genes and DNA. These V and J calls are TCRdb output, not the study's own analysis. Counted in this sample were roughly 380,000 distinct CDR3 sequences; roughly 13% of them appeared once. The biggest ten clones account for roughly 20% of the sample.

Specimen: blood. The chain is assembled from TRBV27 and TRBJ2-2; the D gene is perhaps TRBD2, from 6 matching bases. The sequence was obtained from a man aged 25 to 45 with Graves' hyperthyroidism that later progressed to Graves' ophthalmopathy. This receptor has the CDR3 CASSPRDVGTGELFF. The DNA sequence is as follows: TGTGCCAGCAGTCCGCGGGACGTAGGAACCGGGGAGCTGTTTTTT.